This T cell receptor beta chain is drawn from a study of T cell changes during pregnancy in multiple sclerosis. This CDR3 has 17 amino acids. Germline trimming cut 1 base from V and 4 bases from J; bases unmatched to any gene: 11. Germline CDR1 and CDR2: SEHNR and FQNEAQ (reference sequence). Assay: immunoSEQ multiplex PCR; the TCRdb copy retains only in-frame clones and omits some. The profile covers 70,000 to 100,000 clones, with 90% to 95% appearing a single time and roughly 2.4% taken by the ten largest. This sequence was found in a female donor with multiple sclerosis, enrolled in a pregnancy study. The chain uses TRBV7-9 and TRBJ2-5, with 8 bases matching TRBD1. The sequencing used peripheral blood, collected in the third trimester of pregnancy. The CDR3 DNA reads TGTGCCAGCAGCTTAGGGGGGACAGGAGTCTCTTCAGAGACCCAGTACTTC. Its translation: CASSLGGTGVSSETQYF.